The clone carrying this TCR beta chain was observed many times. Antigen: not known. This CDR3 is also generated by other DNA sequences in the sample. These data come from a study of shared clonotypes between healthy human individuals. The study's findings and limits: A handful of donors shared 5% to 5.5% of their naive CD4 clonotypes. Non-shared clonotypes were found to have lower generation probabilities than the clonotypes that were shared by all four of the sorted-subset donors.

TCRdb's copy holds only in-frame clones and misses some; the assay was immunoSEQ multiplex PCR. Here the sample spans about 110,000 clones, around 68% being singletons. Trimming took off 6 bases at V and 2 bases at J, with 11 bases between the two ends. CDR1 is SNHLY, CDR2 FYNNEI, per germline. The CDR3 sequence is 13 residues long. This chain connects TRBV2 to TRBJ2-7; D is perhaps TRBD1 (5 bases). This TCR was recovered from a woman younger than 45 in good health. Sequences were obtained from memory CD8+ T cells sorted from blood. Subset given: CD45RO+ cells pooled with CCR7-negative TemRA cells. The CDR3 coding sequence is TGTGCCAGCAGAGGGGCAGAACCCTACGAGCAGTACTTC. This translates into CASRGAEPYEQYF.